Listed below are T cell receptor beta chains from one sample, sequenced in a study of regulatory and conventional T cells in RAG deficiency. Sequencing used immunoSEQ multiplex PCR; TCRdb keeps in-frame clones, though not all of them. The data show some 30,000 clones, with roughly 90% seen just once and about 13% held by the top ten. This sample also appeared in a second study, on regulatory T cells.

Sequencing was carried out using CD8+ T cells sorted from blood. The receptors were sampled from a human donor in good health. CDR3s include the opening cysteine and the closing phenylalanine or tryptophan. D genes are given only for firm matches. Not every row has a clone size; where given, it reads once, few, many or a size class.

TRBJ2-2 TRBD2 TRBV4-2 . TGTGCCAGCAGCCAAGGTCTAGCGGGAGATACCGGGGAGCTGTTTTTT CASSQGLAGDTGELFF
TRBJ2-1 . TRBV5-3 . TGTGCCAGAAGTCGATCTGAGCAGTTCTTC CARSRSEQFF
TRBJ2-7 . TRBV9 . TGTGCCAGCAGCGTAGCTAGCTCGTCCTACGAGCAGTACTTC CASSVASSSYEQYF
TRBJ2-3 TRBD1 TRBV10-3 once TGTGCCATCAGAGACGACCGGGACAGGGCTGCAGATACGCAGTATTTT CAIRDDRDRAADTQYF
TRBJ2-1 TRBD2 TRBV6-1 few TGTGCCAGCAGTGAGGGACTAGCGGGAGCCAATGAGCAGTTCTTC CASSEGLAGANEQFF
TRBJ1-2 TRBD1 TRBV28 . TGTGCCAGCAGTTCGTACAGGGGGCGAGGAAGTGGCTACACCTTC CASSSYRGRGSGYTF
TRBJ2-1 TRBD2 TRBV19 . TGTGCCAGTAGTATTCCCTGGGCAGGGAGGGATGAGCAGTTCTTC CASSIPWAGRDEQFF
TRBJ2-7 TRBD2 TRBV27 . TGTGCCTCACAGACTAGCACCTACGAGCAGTACTTC CASQTSTYEQYF
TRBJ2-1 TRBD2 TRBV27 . TGTGCCAGCAAGACTAGCCAGTATAATACGAATGAGCAGTTCTTC CASKTSQYNTNEQFF
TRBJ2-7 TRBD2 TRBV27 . TGTGCCAGCAGTATCTCACTAGCGGGTTCCTACGAGCAGTACTTC CASSISLAGSYEQYF
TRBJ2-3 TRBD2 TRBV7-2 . TGTGCCAGCAGCTTTCTGCGTCGGCTAGCGGGAGAGAGGGATACGCAGTATTTT CASSFLRRLAGERDTQYF
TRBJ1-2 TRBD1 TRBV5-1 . TGCGCCAGCAGCTTGAATGGACAGGGGCGTTACTATGGCTACACCTTC CASSLNGQGRYYGYTF
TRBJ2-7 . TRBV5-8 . TGTGCCAGCAGCCCAATTGGGGGAATCTCCTACGAGCAGTACTTC CASSPIGGISYEQYF
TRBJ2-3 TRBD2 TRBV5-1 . TGCGCCAGCAGCTTGGCAGCGGGAGCCACAGATACGCAGTATTTT CASSLAAGATDTQYF
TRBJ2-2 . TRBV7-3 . TGCGCCAGCAGCCAAGATAGGCAGGGAGCGAACACCGGGGAGCTGTTTTTT CASSQDRQGANTGELFF
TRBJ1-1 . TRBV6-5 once TGTGCCAGCAGTGTCAAGGGCCGCACTGAAGCTTTCTTT CASSVKGRTEAFF
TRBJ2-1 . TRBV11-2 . TGTGCCAGCAGCGACAAGAGTCTTCTTGGTGAGCAGTTCTTC CASSDKSLLGEQFF
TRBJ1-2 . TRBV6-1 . TGTGCCAGCAGTGAGAATTCGGTTGGCTACACCTTC CASSENSVGYTF
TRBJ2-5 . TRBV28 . TGTGCCAGCAGTTTATTTGGCGGTGGGGAGACCCAGTACTTC CASSLFGGGETQYF
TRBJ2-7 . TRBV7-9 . TGTGCCAGCAGCTTAGTGGGCCCGGGGAGGTTAAAGTATGAGCAGTACTTC CASSLVGPGRLKYEQYF
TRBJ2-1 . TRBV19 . TGTGCCAGTAGAATAGGGTCCGCAGGGTACAATGAGCAGTTCTTC CASRIGSAGYNEQFF
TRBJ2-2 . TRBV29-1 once TGCAGCGGGGAGACAGATAACACCGGGGAGCTGTTTTTT CSGETDNTGELFF
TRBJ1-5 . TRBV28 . TGTGCCAGCACGTACCGTGGGGACGGTCAGCCCCAGCATTTT CASTYRGDGQPQHF
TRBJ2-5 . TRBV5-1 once TGCGCCAGCAGCCCGGTGGTAGGCCAAGAGACCCAGTACTTC CASSPVVGQETQYF
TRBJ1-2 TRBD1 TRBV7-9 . TGTGCCAGCAGCTTCAACAGGGGGGACTACACCTTC CASSFNRGDYTF
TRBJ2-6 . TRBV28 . TGTGCCAGTTTTGGACAGATTCGATCTGGGGCCAACGTCCTGACTTTC CASFGQIRSGANVLTF
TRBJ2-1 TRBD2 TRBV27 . TGTGCCAGCAGTTTACAACTAGCGGGAGTTATTGAGCAGTTCTTC CASSLQLAGVIEQFF
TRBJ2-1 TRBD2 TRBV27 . TGTGCCAGCAGTTCTGGACTAGCGGCCTACAATGAGCAGTTCTTC CASSSGLAAYNEQFF
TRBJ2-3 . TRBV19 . TGTGCCAGTAGTAGGTACAGGCCAGATACGCAGTATTTT CASSRYRPDTQYF
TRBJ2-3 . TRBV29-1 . TGCAGCGCTGACAAGGTAGATACGCAGTATTTT CSADKVDTQYF
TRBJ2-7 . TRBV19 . TGTGCCAGTAGTATGACAGGGGAGGGGTACGAGCAGTACTTC CASSMTGEGYEQYF
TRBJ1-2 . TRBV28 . TGTGCCAGCAGTCCCGGGACTTTCCACAATGGCTACACCTTC CASSPGTFHNGYTF
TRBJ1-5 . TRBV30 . TGTGCCTGGAGCCAAAAAGACTCCATCCCGGATCAGCCCCAGCATTTT CAWSQKDSIPDQPQHF
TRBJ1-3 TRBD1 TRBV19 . TGTGCCAGTAGTACAAGGACCGGGACAGGGGGAGAAAACGCCATATATTTT CASSTRTGTGGENAIYF
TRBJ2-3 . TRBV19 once TGTGCCAGTAGTATTAGTGATACGCAGTATTTT CASSISDTQYF
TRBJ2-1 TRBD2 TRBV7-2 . TGTGCCAGCCGCCTGACTAGCGGGTGGGGGGATGAGCAGTTCTTC CASRLTSGWGDEQFF